A single sample is the source of the 9 T cell receptor beta chains below, sequenced in a study of shared clonotypes between healthy human individuals. Measured with immunoSEQ multiplex PCR; TCRdb has only the in-frame clones, and not every one. The sample records approximately 1.9 million clones, about 94% being singletons. Positively selected for CCR7, the CD45RO-negative cells used as naive CD8 cells excluded terminally differentiated effector memory CD45RA+ cells. Sequencing was carried out using naive CD8+ T cells from PBMCs. Source of these receptors: a young man in good health. Some clones in this sample may be carry-over from other donors' samples.

This clone showed up just a few times. The CDR3 bases are TGTGCCAGCAGCGCGGGGGCACAGGGGGTAAACACTGAAGCTTTCTTT. Protein product: CASSAGAQGVNTEAFF. The chain employs TRBV9 and TRBJ1-1; TRBD1 matches at 8 bases. This CDR3 spans 16 amino acids. V shed 3 bases and J 2 bases; nucleotides not matched to a gene: 9. From germline, CDR1 is SGDLS and CDR2 YYNGEE.

This sequence joins TRBV18 and TRBJ2-7, with D possibly TRBD2 on 5 matching bases. The germline V gene encodes CDR1 KGHSH and CDR2 LQKENI. This CDR3 has 13 residues. The germline V and J ends were trimmed by 3 bases and 5 bases, with 11 bases remaining between them. The CDR3 region is CASSPAGSNEQYF. The CDR3 DNA sequence: TGTGCCAGCTCACCCGCGGGTTCCAACGAGCAGTACTTC.

The V and J genes are TRBV7-9 and TRBJ2-7; 9 positions agree with TRBD2. The V and J ends lost 5 bases and 6 bases, in that order; junction bases with no gene match: 8. This CDR3 has 14 amino acids. Germline V gene lookup returns CDR1 SEHNR and CDR2 FQNEAQ (reference sequence). Here the CDR3 DNA reads TGTGCCAGCAGCCGGATCCAGCGGGAGGTCGAGCAGTACTTC. It codes for CASSRIQREVEQYF.

This rearrangement joins TRBV5-6 to TRBJ2-1, with D possibly TRBD2 on 6 matching bases. Germline CDR1 reads SGHDT; CDR2 reads YYEEEE. V lost 3 bases and J 4 bases, leaving 17 bases between the germline ends. This CDR3 is 16 amino acids long. CDR3 amino acids: CASSSMRASEYNEQFF. DNA for the CDR3: TGTGCCAGCAGCTCAATGAGGGCTAGCGAGTACAATGAGCAGTTCTTC.

This clone was recorded only once. DNA for the CDR3: TGCGCCAGCAGCCAAGATTACCCGACAGCGGGCGAGCAGTACTTC. Translation gives CASSQDYPTAGEQYF. V gene TRBV4-1 combines with J gene TRBJ2-7, with TRBD2 as a possible D gene (6 bases). The germline V and J ends were trimmed by 0 bases and 6 bases, with 15 bases remaining between them. CDR1 and CDR2 (germline): MGHRA, YSYEKL. The CDR3 consists of 15 residues.

A single count supports this clone. This sequence joins TRBV18 and TRBJ2-3; D gene ambiguous. The CDR3 has 14 amino acids. The germline V and J ends were trimmed by 3 bases and 2 bases, with 9 bases remaining between them. Germline CDR1 reads KGHSH; CDR2 reads LQKENI. CDR3 amino acids: CASSPDTTTDTQYF. For the CDR3, the DNA is TGTGCCAGCTCACCGGATACTACCACAGATACGCAGTATTTT.

J is TRBJ1-2 and V is TRBV7-9, with TRBD1 as a possible D gene (6 bases). V was pared by 1 base and J by 4 bases, with 13 bases between. Germline V CDR1 and CDR2: SEHNR, FQNEAQ (reference sequence). The CDR3 extends over 15 amino acids. DNA of the CDR3: TGTGCCAGCAGCTTAGGGGCCGGACAGCCCTATGGCTACACCTTC. It yields the protein CASSLGAGQPYGYTF.

The chain has TRBV4-1 and TRBJ2-3, with 12 bases matching TRBD2. This CDR3 region has 17 residues. V lost 6 bases to trimming and J lost 5 bases; unmatched junction nucleotides: 12. The germline V gene encodes CDR1 MGHRA and CDR2 YSYEKL. CDR3 sequence: CASRHLLAGGILDTQYF. As DNA, the CDR3 is TGCGCCAGCAGGCACCTTCTAGCGGGAGGGATCCTAGATACGCAGTATTTT.

This chain links TRBV10-2 with TRBJ1-6; 8 nucleotides agree with TRBD1. Germline CDR1 reads WSHSY; CDR2 reads SAAADI. The CDR3 totals 14 residues. J was trimmed by 5 bases and V by 4 bases; bases with no gene match: 1. The CDR3 region is CASSGTGNNSPLHF. The CDR3, as DNA: TGCGCCAGCAGTGGGACAGGGAATAATTCACCCCTCCACTTT.